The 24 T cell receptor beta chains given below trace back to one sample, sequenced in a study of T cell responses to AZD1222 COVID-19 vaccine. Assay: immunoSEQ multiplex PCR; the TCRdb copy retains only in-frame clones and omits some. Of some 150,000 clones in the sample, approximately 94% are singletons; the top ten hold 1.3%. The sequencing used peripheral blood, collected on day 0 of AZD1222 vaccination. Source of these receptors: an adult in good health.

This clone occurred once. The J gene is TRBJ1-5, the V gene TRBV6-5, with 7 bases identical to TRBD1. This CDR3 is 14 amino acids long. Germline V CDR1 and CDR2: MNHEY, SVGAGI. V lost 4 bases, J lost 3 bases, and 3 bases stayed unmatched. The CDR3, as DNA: TGTGCCAGCAGTTCGACAGGGCTCAATCAGCCCCAGCATTTT. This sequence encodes CASSSTGLNQPQHF.

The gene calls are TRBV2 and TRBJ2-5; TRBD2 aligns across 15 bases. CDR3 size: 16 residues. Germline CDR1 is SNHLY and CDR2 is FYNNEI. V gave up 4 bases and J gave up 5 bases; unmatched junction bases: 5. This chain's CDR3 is CASSAGTSGRFETQYF. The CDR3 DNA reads TGTGCCAGCAGTGCAGGGACTAGCGGGAGGTTTGAGACCCAGTACTTC.

The CDR3 nucleotides read TGTGCCAGCAGCTTAACGCGGGGGGGCCTCGACAATGAGCAGTTCTTC. It yields the protein CASSLTRGGLDNEQFF. The genes are TRBV7-9 and TRBJ2-1; 9 bases match TRBD2. Germline-derived CDR1 and CDR2 are SEHNR and FQNEAQ (reference sequence). Trimming at V came to 2 bases and at J to 5 bases, leaving 7 bases not matched to a gene. The CDR3 spans 16 residues. Full variable domain (remainder filled in from reference TRBV7-9 and TRBJ2-1): DTGVSQNPRHKITKRGQNVTFRCDPISEHNRLYWYRQTLGQGPEFLTYFQNEAQLEKSRLLSDRFSAERPKGSFSTLEIQRTEQGDSAMYLCASSLTRGGLDNEQFFGPGTRLTVL.

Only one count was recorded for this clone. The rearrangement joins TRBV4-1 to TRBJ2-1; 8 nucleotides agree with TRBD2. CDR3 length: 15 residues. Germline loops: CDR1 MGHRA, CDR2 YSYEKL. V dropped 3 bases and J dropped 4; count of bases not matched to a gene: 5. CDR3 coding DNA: TGCGCCAGCAGCCAGGTCATAGCGGGATACAATGAGCAGTTCTTC. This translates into CASSQVIAGYNEQFF.

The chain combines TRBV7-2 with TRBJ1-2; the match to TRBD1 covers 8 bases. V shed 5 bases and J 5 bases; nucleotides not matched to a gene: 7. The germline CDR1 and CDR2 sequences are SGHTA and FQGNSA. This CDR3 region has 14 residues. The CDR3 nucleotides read TGTGCCAGCAGCCCCGACAGGGGACCGTATGGCTACACCTTC. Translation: CASSPDRGPYGYTF.

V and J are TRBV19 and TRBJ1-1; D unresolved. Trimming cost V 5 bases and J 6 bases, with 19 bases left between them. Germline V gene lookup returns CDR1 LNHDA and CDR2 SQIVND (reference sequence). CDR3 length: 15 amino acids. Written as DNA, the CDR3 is TGTGCCAGTAGTCGCTCCTCAGGTCCCACGGCTGAAGCTTTCTTT. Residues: CASSRSSGPTAEAFF. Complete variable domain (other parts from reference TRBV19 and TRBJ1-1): DGGITQSPKYLFRKEGQNVTLSCEQNLNHDAMYWYRQDPGQGLRLIYYSQIVNDFQKGDIAEGYSVSREKKESFPLTVTSAQKNPTAFYLCASSRSSGPTAEAFFGQGTRLTVV.

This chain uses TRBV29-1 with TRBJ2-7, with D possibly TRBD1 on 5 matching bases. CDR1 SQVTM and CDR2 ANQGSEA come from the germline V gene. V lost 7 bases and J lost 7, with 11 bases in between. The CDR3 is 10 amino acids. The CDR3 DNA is TGCAGCGCCGGAAACAGGGAGCAGTACGTC. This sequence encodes CSAGNREQYV.

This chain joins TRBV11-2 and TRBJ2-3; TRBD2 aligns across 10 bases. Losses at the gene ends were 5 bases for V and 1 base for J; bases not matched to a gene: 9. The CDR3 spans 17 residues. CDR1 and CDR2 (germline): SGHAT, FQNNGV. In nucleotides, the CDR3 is TGTGCCAGCAGCACCGGGACTAGCGCCCGAGGCACAGATACGCAGTATTTT. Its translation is CASSTGTSARGTDTQYF.

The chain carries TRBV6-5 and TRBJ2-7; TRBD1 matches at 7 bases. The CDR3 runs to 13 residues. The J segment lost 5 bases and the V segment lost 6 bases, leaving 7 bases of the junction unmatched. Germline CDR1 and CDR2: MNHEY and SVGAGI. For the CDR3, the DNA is TGTGCCAGCAGCAAGTCGACAGGGCACGAGCAGTACGTC. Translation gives CASSKSTGHEQYV.

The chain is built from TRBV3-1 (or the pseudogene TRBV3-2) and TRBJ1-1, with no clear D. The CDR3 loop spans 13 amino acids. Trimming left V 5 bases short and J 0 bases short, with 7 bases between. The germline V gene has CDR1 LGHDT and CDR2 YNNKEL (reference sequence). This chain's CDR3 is CASSDLLNTEAFF. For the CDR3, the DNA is TGTGCCAGCAGCGATTTATTGAACACTGAAGCTTTCTTT.

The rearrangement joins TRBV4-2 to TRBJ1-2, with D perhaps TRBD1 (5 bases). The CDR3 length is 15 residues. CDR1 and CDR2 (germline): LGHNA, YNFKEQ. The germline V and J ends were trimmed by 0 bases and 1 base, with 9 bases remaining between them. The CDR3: CASSQEVGLNYGYTF. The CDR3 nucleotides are TGTGCCAGCAGCCAAGAGGTGGGACTTAACTATGGCTACACCTTC.

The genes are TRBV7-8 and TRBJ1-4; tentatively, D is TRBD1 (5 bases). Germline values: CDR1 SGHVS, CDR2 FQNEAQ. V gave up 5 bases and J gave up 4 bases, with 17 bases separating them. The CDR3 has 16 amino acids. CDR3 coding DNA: TGTGCCAGCAGCCTAATCGGGGGACCAGTTAATGAAAAACTGTTTTTT. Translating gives CASSLIGGPVNEKLFF.

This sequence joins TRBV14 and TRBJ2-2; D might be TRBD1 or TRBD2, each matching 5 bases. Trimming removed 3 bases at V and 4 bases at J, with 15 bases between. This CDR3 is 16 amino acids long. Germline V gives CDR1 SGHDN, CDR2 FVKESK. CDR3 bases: TGTGCCAGCAGCCACACCGGGACCGAATCCACCGGGGAGCTGTTTTTT. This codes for CASSHTGTESTGELFF.

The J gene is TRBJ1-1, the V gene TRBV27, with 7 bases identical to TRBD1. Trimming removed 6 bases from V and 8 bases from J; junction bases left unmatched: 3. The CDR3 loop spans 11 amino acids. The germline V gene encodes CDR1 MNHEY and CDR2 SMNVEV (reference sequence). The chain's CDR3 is CASSRGREAFF. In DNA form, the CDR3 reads TGTGCCAGCAGCAGGGGGAGGGAAGCTTTCTTT.

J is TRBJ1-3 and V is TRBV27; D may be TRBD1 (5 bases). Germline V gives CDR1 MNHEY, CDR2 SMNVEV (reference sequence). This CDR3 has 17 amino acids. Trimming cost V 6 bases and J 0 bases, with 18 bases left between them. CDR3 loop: CASSPLGQASSGNTIYF. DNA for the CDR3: TGTGCCAGCAGCCCGCTGGGGCAGGCCTCCTCTGGAAACACCATATATTTT.

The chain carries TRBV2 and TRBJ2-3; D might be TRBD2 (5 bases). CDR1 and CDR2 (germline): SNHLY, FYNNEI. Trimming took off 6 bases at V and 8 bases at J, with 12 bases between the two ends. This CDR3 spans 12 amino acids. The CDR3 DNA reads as TGTGCCAGCAGGGACTTTCAGGTTACGCAGTATTTT. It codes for CASRDFQVTQYF.

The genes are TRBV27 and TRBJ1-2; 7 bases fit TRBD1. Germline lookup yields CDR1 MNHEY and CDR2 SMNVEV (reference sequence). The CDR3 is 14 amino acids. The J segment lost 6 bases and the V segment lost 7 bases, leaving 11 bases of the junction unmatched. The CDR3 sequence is CASTSVGTENGYTF. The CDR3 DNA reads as TGTGCCAGCACCTCCGTCGGGACAGAAAATGGCTACACCTTC.

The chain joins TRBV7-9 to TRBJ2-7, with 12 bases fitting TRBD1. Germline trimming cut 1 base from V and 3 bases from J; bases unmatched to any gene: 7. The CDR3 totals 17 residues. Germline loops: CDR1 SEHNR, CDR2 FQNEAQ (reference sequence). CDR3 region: CASSLGGTGGDYYEQYV. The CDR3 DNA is TGTGCCAGCAGCTTAGGAGGGACAGGGGGCGATTACTACGAGCAGTACGTC.

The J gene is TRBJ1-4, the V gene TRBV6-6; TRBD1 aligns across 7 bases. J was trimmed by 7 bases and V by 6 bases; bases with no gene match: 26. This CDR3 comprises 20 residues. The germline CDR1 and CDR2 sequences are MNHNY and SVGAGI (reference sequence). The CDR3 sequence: CASSYRSPDRTVGKGEKLFF. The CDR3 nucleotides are TGTGCCAGCAGCTACCGCAGCCCGGACAGGACTGTCGGGAAGGGTGAAAAACTGTTTTTT.

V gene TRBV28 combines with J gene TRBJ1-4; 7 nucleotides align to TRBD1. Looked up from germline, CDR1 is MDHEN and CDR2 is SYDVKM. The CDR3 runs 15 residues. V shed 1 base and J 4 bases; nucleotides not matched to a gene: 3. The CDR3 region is CASSLSGGFNEKLFF. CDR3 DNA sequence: TGTGCCAGCAGTTTATCAGGGGGGTTTAATGAAAAACTGTTTTTT.

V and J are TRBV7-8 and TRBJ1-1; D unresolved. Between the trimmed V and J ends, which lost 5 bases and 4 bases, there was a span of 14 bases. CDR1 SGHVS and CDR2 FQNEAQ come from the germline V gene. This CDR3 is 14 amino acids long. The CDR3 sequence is CASSPWVGSTEAFF. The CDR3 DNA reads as TGTGCCAGCAGCCCCTGGGTTGGGAGCACTGAAGCTTTCTTT.

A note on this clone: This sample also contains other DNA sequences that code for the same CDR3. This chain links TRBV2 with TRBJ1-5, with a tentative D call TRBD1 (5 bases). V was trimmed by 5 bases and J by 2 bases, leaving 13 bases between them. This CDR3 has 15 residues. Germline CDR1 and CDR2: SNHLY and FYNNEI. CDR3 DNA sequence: TGTGCCAGCAGTCCAGGGACGGGAGGCAATCAGCCCCAGCATTTT. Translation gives CASSPGTGGNQPQHF.

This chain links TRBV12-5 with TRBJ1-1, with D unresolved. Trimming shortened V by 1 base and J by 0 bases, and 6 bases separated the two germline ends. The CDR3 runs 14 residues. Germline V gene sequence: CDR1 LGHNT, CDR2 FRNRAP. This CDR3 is CASGLGGMNTEAFF. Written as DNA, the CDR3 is TGTGCTAGTGGTTTGGGGGGAATGAACACTGAAGCTTTCTTT.

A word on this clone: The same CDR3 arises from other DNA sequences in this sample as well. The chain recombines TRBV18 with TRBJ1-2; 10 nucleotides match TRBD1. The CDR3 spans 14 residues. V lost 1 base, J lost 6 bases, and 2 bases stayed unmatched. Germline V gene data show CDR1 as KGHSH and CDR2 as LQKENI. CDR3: CASSPQGTGDGYTF. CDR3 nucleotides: TGTGCCAGCTCACCACAGGGGACAGGGGATGGCTACACCTTC.